The clone carrying this T cell receptor beta chain was recorded once. The antigen is undetermined. The CDR3 runs to 14 residues. The germline CDR1 and CDR2 sequences are MGHDK and SYGVNS. V lost 3 bases and J lost 4; bases outside the gene matches: 5. Sequencing used immunoSEQ multiplex PCR; TCRdb keeps in-frame clones, though not all of them. This table has approximately 160,000 clones, approximately 90% appearing once. These data originate in a study of lymphopenia after photon versus proton radiotherapy. Overall study results and limits: After the lymphocyte nadir, photon-treated repertoires showed oligoclonal expansion, especially of CD8+ Temra cells. Authors raise, but do not show, better survival with proton therapy. Relative stability marked proton patients; photon patients lost diversity and naive cells.

The rearrangement joins TRBV25-1 to TRBJ2-7; 8 nucleotides match TRBD1. The receptor was isolated from a man aged 50-59 years with gastric cancer. Here the sequenced sample was peripheral blood, taken from a patient treated with photon-based radiotherapy. The CDR3 sequence: CASSDRQGRYEQYF. The CDR3 DNA reads as TGTGCCAGCAGTGACAGACAGGGGAGGTACGAGCAGTACTTC.